Listed here are 32 T cell receptor beta chains from one sample, sequenced in a study of CD8 T cells in ankylosing spondylitis. Study conclusions and caveats: A motif of eight highly homologous TCR beta variants was seen as apparently characteristic of ankylosing spondylitis blood.

The antigens for these receptors are not known. TCRdb re-analysed the 5' RACE reads in MiXCR, keeping a single row per CDR3 protein. The sample lists about 220,000 distinct CDR3 sequences; around 16% were seen once. The sample was blood, either unsorted or a sorted T cell fraction (not recorded which). These receptors were taken from a male donor with ankylosing spondylitis.

The chain has TRBV13 and TRBJ1-4; 8 nucleotides align to TRBD1. Germline V gene sequence: CDR1 PRHDT, CDR2 FYEKMQ (reference sequence). There are 14 residues in the CDR3. With 5 bases clipped from V and 7 bases from J, the junction kept 6 bases outside the gene matches. CDR3 in amino acids: CASSPGQGAEKLFF. The DNA for the CDR3 is TGTGCCAGCAGCCCGGGGCAGGGGGCTGAAAAACTGTTTTTT.

This clonotype showed up just a few times. CDR3 coding DNA: TGTGCCAGCACCCCGGACCTTGAAAGTAACTATGGCTACACCTTC. It is translated as CASTPDLESNYGYTF. This chain links TRBV9 with TRBJ1-2; D is unresolved. This CDR3 contains 15 residues. The germline gives CDR1 SGDLS, CDR2 YYNGEE. With 6 bases removed from V and 1 base from J, the gap between germline ends came to 16 bases.

Here the CDR3 reads CASSYSNQNTGELFF. The CDR3 DNA reads TGTGCCAGCAGTTACTCAAACCAAAACACCGGGGAGCTGTTTTTT. The chain has TRBV6-5 and TRBJ2-2, with D unclear. V was pared by 0 bases and J by 2 bases, with 7 bases between. This CDR3 contains 15 residues. Germline loops: CDR1 MNHEY, CDR2 SVGAGI.

J is TRBJ1-1 and V is TRBV12-3 or TRBV12-4; TRBD1 is a possible D gene (5 bases). The CDR3 sequence is 13 residues long. Trimming cost V 5 bases and J 3 bases, with 10 bases left between them. CDR3 region: CASSTSGYTEAFF. CDR3 nucleotides: TGTGCCAGCAGTACATCAGGGTACACTGAAGCTTTCTTT.

This rearrangement joins TRBV28 to TRBJ1-4, with D maybe TRBD1 (6 bases). The CDR3 is 17 residues long. The germline V gene has CDR1 MDHEN and CDR2 SYDVKM. V shed 6 bases and J shed 3 bases, with 20 bases lying between them. This CDR3 is CASSSPVRGTANEKLFF. CDR3 DNA: TGTGCCAGCAGCTCCCCAGTCAGGGGCACAGCTAATGAAAAACTGTTTTTT.

This clonotype was counted only a few times. This chain links TRBV5-5 with TRBJ1-2; D remains ambiguous. The germline CDR1 and CDR2 sequences are SGHKS and YYEKEE (reference sequence). V was cut by 2 bases and J by 0 bases, with 8 bases left in between. CDR3 length: 14 residues. CDR3 coding DNA: TGTGCCAGCAGCTTCCGGGAACCTAACTATGGCTACACCTTC. Protein sequence: CASSFREPNYGYTF. The entire variable domain, with the rest obtained from reference TRBV5-5 and TRBJ1-2, is as follows: DAGVTQSPTHLIKTRGQQVTLRCSPISGHKSVSWYQQVLGQGPQFIFQYYEKEERGRGNFPDRFSARQFPNYSSELNVNALLLGDSALYLCASSFREPNYGYTFGSGTRLTVV.

This clonotype appeared a few times. The chain is built from TRBV15 and TRBJ2-6; D may match TRBD1 or TRBD2 (7 bases each). V was trimmed by 5 bases and J by 0 bases, leaving 14 bases between them. This CDR3 contains 17 residues. The germline V gene encodes CDR1 LNHNV and CDR2 YYDKDF (reference sequence). The CDR3 DNA is TGTGCCACCAGCTCAGGGGGGGACGGCTCTGGGGCCAACGTCCTGACTTTC. Translation: CATSSGGDGSGANVLTF.

V gene TRBV7-9 combines with J gene TRBJ2-7; 8 bases match TRBD2. The CDR3 length is 16 residues. Trimming cost V 4 bases and J 4 bases; bases outside gene matches: 12. CDR1 is SEHNR, CDR2 FQNEAQ, per germline (reference sequence). For the CDR3, the DNA is TGTGCCAGCAGCTCAGCACCCGGGACTAGTAAGTACGAGCAGTACTTC. Translation gives CASSSAPGTSKYEQYF.

This clonotype came up a few times. This chain joins TRBV7-9 and TRBJ2-7; TRBD2 matches at 10 bases. There are 16 residues in the CDR3. V trimming: 4 bases; J trimming: 5 bases; junction bases outside the gene matches: 11. Germline V gives CDR1 SEHNR, CDR2 FQNEAQ (reference sequence). The CDR3 region is CASSSRLAGLEDEQYF. The DNA for the CDR3 is TGTGCCAGCAGCTCCCGACTAGCGGGTCTCGAGGACGAGCAGTACTTC.

V and J are TRBV24-1 and TRBJ1-5; the D gene is possibly TRBD1 (5 bases). Germline V gene sequence: CDR1 KGHDR, CDR2 SFDVKD. The CDR3 runs to 14 residues. With 5 bases removed from V and 3 bases from J, the gap between germline ends came to 10 bases. The CDR3, as DNA: TGTGCCACCAGTGGCGGGGGAAACAATCAGCCCCAGCATTTT. Residues: CATSGGGNNQPQHF.

J is TRBJ2-1 and V is TRBV29-1; 8 bases align to TRBD1. Unmatched junction bases numbered 8, after V lost 3 bases and J lost 1 base. Germline V CDR1 and CDR2: SQVTM, ANQGSEA. The CDR3 is made up of 16 amino acids. The CDR3 coding sequence is TGCAGCGTTGACCCCGGACAGGGATATTCCTACAATGAGCAGTTCTTC. Encoded protein: CSVDPGQGYSYNEQFF.

V and J are TRBV13 and TRBJ1-4; TRBD1 agrees at 10 bases. CDR1 PRHDT and CDR2 FYEKMQ come from the germline V gene (reference sequence). This CDR3 has 15 residues. Losses at the gene ends were 2 bases for V and 6 bases for J; bases not matched to a gene: 3. The DNA for the CDR3 is TGTGCCAGCAGCTTATCTGGACAGGGGGATGAAAAACTGTTTTTT. Translating it yields CASSLSGQGDEKLFF. Full variable domain (outside the CDR3, taken from reference TRBV13 and TRBJ1-4): AAGVIQSPRHLIKEKRETATLKCYPIPRHDTVYWYQQGPGQDPQFLISFYEKMQSDKGSIPDRFSAQQFSDYHSELNMSSLELGDSALYFCASSLSGQGDEKLFFGSGTQLSVL.

The chain has TRBV27 and TRBJ2-7; D is undetermined. Germline CDR1 MNHEY, CDR2 SMNVEV (reference sequence). V was shortened by 1 base and J by 2 bases, with 9 bases between the two germline ends. The CDR3 loop spans 14 amino acids. The CDR3 DNA reads TGTGCCAGCAGTTTATTCGCCCTCCCCTACGAGCAGTACTTC. Residues: CASSLFALPYEQYF.

This clonotype was found many times. V usage is TRBV29-1 and J usage is TRBJ2-1; D might be TRBD1 (6 bases). Germline values: CDR1 SQVTM, CDR2 ANQGSEA. The CDR3 runs to 14 residues. Trimming removed 5 bases from V and 4 bases from J, with 15 bases in between. CDR3 protein: CSVLGTWTYNEQFF. DNA of the CDR3: TGCAGCGTTCTAGGGACATGGACGTACAATGAGCAGTTCTTC.

This clonotype has just a few counts. V and J are TRBV9 and TRBJ2-7, with 7 positions matching TRBD2. The CDR3 sequence is 14 residues long. Germline V gene lookup returns CDR1 SGDLS and CDR2 YYNGEE. Trimming at V came to 2 bases and at J to 2 bases, leaving 4 bases not matched to a gene. The CDR3 region is CASSVGGSAYEQYF. In nucleotides, the CDR3 is TGTGCCAGCAGCGTCGGCGGGAGCGCCTACGAGCAGTACTTC.

This clonotype was seen more than once but under ten times. The rearrangement links TRBV12-3 or TRBV12-4 to TRBJ1-1; D remains ambiguous. The CDR3 totals 15 residues. V lost 6 bases, J lost 2 bases, and 16 bases lay in between. CDR3 nucleotides: TGTGCCAGCAGCGCATTTAAAATAGCCAACACTGAAGCTTTCTTT. This codes for CASSAFKIANTEAFF.

The rearrangement links TRBV4-3 to TRBJ2-1; 10 positions agree with TRBD2. Trimming cost V 0 bases and J 3 bases; bases outside gene matches: 8. Germline assignment: CDR1 LGHNA and CDR2 YSLEER. This CDR3 region has 18 residues. The CDR3: CASSQETAGGSLYNEQFF. The CDR3 DNA follows: TGCGCCAGCAGCCAAGAAACAGCGGGAGGGTCCCTCTACAATGAGCAGTTCTTC.

The chain recombines TRBV4-1 with TRBJ2-2; D not resolved. Trimming left V 1 base short and J 8 bases short, with 5 bases between. The CDR3 totals 12 residues. Per the germline V gene, CDR1 is MGHRA and CDR2 is YSYEKL. CDR3 sequence reads: CASSQGRGELFF. In nucleotides, the CDR3 is TGCGCCAGCAGCCAAGGCAGAGGGGAGCTGTTTTTT.

The chain uses TRBV19 and TRBJ1-2; D ambiguous. This CDR3 has 12 amino acids. V lost 7 bases and J 6 bases, leaving 12 bases between the germline ends. CDR1 is LNHDA and CDR2 is SQIVND in the germline V gene (reference sequence). The CDR3 loop is CASTQAYDGYTF. The CDR3, as DNA: TGTGCCAGTACCCAGGCCTACGATGGCTACACCTTC.

V usage is TRBV11-2 and J usage is TRBJ2-1, with 7 bases aligning to TRBD1. J gave up 0 bases and V 1 base, and 3 bases lay outside the gene matches. This CDR3 is built from 16 residues. Germline-derived CDR1 and CDR2 are SGHAT and FQNNGV. In nucleotides, the CDR3 is TGTGCCAGCAGCTTAGGATGGGACAGCTCCTACAATGAGCAGTTCTTC. This sequence encodes CASSLGWDSSYNEQFF.

In this sample, this clonotype turned up a few times. This chain uses TRBV12-3 or TRBV12-4 with TRBJ2-2; the match to TRBD2 covers 7 bases. With 3 bases clipped from V and 6 bases from J, the junction kept 7 bases outside the gene matches. This CDR3 has 15 residues. The CDR3 region has the DNA TGTGCCAGCAGTTTTAGGGGACTAAGGTCCGGGGAGCTGTTTTTT. It specifies CASSFRGLRSGELFF.

On this clonotype: One end of the junction varies from germline; a read error may be responsible. The V gene is TRBV4-1, the J gene TRBJ2-7; 10 bases map to TRBD2. The CDR3 length is 15 residues. Germline assignment: CDR1 MGHRA and CDR2 YSYEKL. The CDR3 nucleotides are TGCGCCAGCAGCCCAGAAGCGGGAGGGCCCAACGAGCAGCACTTC. It is translated as CASSPEAGGPNEQHF.

This clonotype came up a few times. The rearrangement joins TRBV28 to TRBJ2-7; TRBD1 aligns across 8 bases. Germline V lookup: CDR1 MDHEN, CDR2 SYDVKM. J was trimmed by 1 base and V by 3 bases; bases with no gene match: 8. This CDR3 contains 16 residues. CDR3: CASSFGGQENSYEQYF. The CDR3 DNA is TGTGCCAGCAGTTTTGGGGGACAGGAGAATTCCTACGAGCAGTACTTC. The variable domain in full, completed from reference TRBV28 and TRBJ2-7, reads DVKVTQSSRYLVKRTGEKVFLECVQDMDHENMFWYRQDPGLGLRLIYFSYDVKMKEKGDIPEGYSVSREKKERFSLILESASTNQTSMYLCASSFGGQENSYEQYFGPGTRLTVT.

The sample holds a few counts of this clonotype. The CDR3 sequence is CASSLDAEAFF. CDR3 nucleotide sequence: TGTGCCAGCAGCTTAGATGCTGAAGCTTTCTTT. The rearrangement uses TRBV11-2 and TRBJ1-1; no definite D call. Germline values: CDR1 SGHAT, CDR2 FQNNGV. This CDR3 has 11 residues. Trimming stripped 0 bases from V and 6 bases from J, with 2 bases between.

This clonotype was seen more than once but under ten times. V is TRBV4-1 and J is TRBJ1-5; no clear D gene. The CDR3 consists of 17 residues. The germline V gene encodes CDR1 MGHRA and CDR2 YSYEKL. Trimming pared 0 bases from V and 0 bases from J, leaving 12 bases between. The CDR3 is CASSQEENRDSNQPQHF. CDR3 nucleotide sequence: TGCGCCAGCAGCCAAGAGGAAAACAGAGATAGCAATCAGCCCCAGCATTTT.

There are many counts of this clonotype. CDR3 amino acids: CASSPYGPSVGELFF. CDR3 DNA: TGCGCCAGCAGCCCATACGGACCCAGTGTCGGGGAGCTGTTTTTT. The rearrangement joins TRBV4-1 to TRBJ2-2; the D is unclear. V lost 4 bases and J lost 7, with 16 bases in between. Germline lookup yields CDR1 MGHRA and CDR2 YSYEKL. This CDR3 contains 15 residues.

The chain couples TRBV20-1 to TRBJ1-1; 8 nucleotides match TRBD1. The CDR3 spans 14 residues. V dropped 3 bases and J dropped 5; count of bases not matched to a gene: 8. Looked up from germline, CDR1 is DFQATT and CDR2 is SNEGSKA (reference sequence). CDR3 in DNA: TGCAGTGCTAGGGAGACAGGGGATAGAACTGAAGCTTTCTTT. It yields the protein CSARETGDRTEAFF.

The chain joins TRBV20-1 to TRBJ2-7, with D uncertain. This CDR3 is built from 15 residues. Germline CDR1 is DFQATT and CDR2 is SNEGSKA (reference sequence). V was clipped by 0 bases and J by 2 bases, with 14 bases between them. CDR3 sequence: CSARDGTRSTYEQYF. The CDR3 DNA follows: TGCAGTGCTAGAGATGGTACACGGAGCACCTACGAGCAGTACTTC.

This clonotype showed up many times. The chain employs TRBV25-1 and TRBJ2-2; D assignment may be TRBD1 or TRBD2 (6 bases each). CDR1 MGHDK and CDR2 SYGVNS come from the germline V gene. Trimming pared 10 bases from V and 7 bases from J, leaving 28 bases between. The CDR3 consists of 17 residues. CDR3 amino acids: CATRAPGGSPKSGELFF. The CDR3 DNA reads TGTGCCACCAGGGCACCCGGGGGCTCCCCCAAAAGCGGGGAGCTGTTTTTT. Full variable domain (missing parts from reference TRBV25-1 and TRBJ2-2): EADIYQTPRYLVIGTGKKITLECSQTMGHDKMYWYQQDPGMELHLIHYSYGVNSTEKGDLSSESTVSRIRTEHFPLTLESARPSHTSQYLCATRAPGGSPKSGELFFGEGSRLTVL.

This chain connects TRBV10-3 to TRBJ2-3, with TRBD2 identical over 8 bases. The V gene end was trimmed by 0 bases and the J gene end by 2 bases; junction bases not matched to a gene: 13. Germline loops: CDR1 ENHRY, CDR2 SYGVKD. The CDR3 runs 19 residues. The DNA for the CDR3 is TGTGCCATCAGTGAGTCGACCCTAGCGGGCGGAACTTACACAGATACGCAGTATTTT. It specifies CAISESTLAGGTYTDTQYF.

This clonotype was seen more than once but under ten times. This chain connects TRBV5-6 to TRBJ2-1; 8 bases line up with TRBD1. The CDR3 loop spans 16 amino acids. Germline V gene lookup returns CDR1 SGHDT and CDR2 YYEEEE. After removal of 4 bases from V and 7 bases from J, the junction contained 13 bases not matched to a gene. This CDR3 is CASSPVGTGDGNEQFF. CDR3 sequence (DNA): TGTGCCAGCAGCCCGGTAGGGACAGGCGACGGGAATGAGCAGTTCTTC.

This clonotype has a count of ten or more. The J gene is TRBJ1-5, the V gene TRBV5-5, with a weak D call TRBD1 (5 bases). The CDR3 length is 14 residues. V lost 2 bases, J lost 2 bases, and 8 bases lay in between. Germline-derived CDR1 and CDR2 are SGHKS and YYEKEE (reference sequence). CDR3 nucleotides: TGTGCCAGCAGCTTCGTGGGGGGCAATCAGCCCCAGCATTTT. Its protein product is CASSFVGGNQPQHF.